The 23 T cell receptor beta chains in this list originate from one sample, sequenced in a study of blood T cell repertoires in COVID-19. TCRdb's copy holds only in-frame clones and misses some; the assay was immunoSEQ multiplex PCR. The profile shows fewer than 250,000 clones, roughly 85% of them singletons. The sequencing input was peripheral blood. These receptors came from a man aged 40-49 years with acute or convalescent COVID-19.

This chain links TRBV2 with TRBJ1-6; the match to TRBD1 covers 10 bases. CDR1 is SNHLY, CDR2 FYNNEI, per germline. The ends lost 1 base at V and 0 bases at J; junction bases unmatched: 3. The CDR3 extends over 18 amino acids. CDR3 in amino acids: CASSEGQGASSYNSPLHF. The CDR3 region has the DNA TGTGCCAGCAGTGAAGGACAGGGGGCAAGCTCCTATAATTCACCCCTCCACTTT.

The J gene is TRBJ1-6, the V gene TRBV7-3, with 10 bases lining up with TRBD1. J lost 8 bases, V lost 5 bases, and 6 bases had no gene match. The V gene's germline CDR1 is SGHTA and CDR2 FQGTGA. The length of the CDR3 is 15 residues. CDR3 bases: TGTGCCAGCAGCGAAGCGGACAGGGGGGATTCACCCCTCCACTTT. Translated, it gives CASSEADRGDSPLHF.

The chain carries TRBV11-3 and TRBJ2-3; D is perhaps TRBD1 (6 bases). Germline assignment: CDR1 SGHNT and CDR2 YENEEA. The CDR3 consists of 15 residues. The V end lost 2 bases, the J end lost 3 bases, and 12 bases lay between the germline ends. DNA of the CDR3: TGTGCCAGCAGCTTACAGGGGTTGCTTACAGATACGCAGTATTTT. This encodes CASSLQGLLTDTQYF.

The V gene is TRBV5-4, the J gene TRBJ2-2; 9 bases match TRBD1. Trimming cost V 0 bases and J 5 bases; bases outside gene matches: 5. There are 16 residues in the CDR3. Germline CDR1 reads SGHNT; CDR2 reads YYREEE (reference sequence). CDR3 residues: CASSLVQGAMTGELFF. The CDR3 DNA reads as TGTGCCAGCAGCTTGGTACAGGGGGCGATGACCGGGGAGCTGTTTTTT.

V is TRBV4-1 and J is TRBJ2-2; TRBD1 matches 7 bases. Germline V gives CDR1 MGHRA, CDR2 YSYEKL. CDR3 length: 16 residues. After removal of 4 bases from V and 0 bases from J, the junction contained 5 bases not matched to a gene. The CDR3 DNA reads as TGCGCCAGCAGCCTCGGGACAGCTGCGAACACCGGGGAGCTGTTTTTT. Its protein is CASSLGTAANTGELFF.

This clone was observed a few times. This sequence joins TRBV2 and TRBJ1-1; D is possibly TRBD1 (5 bases). CDR1 is SNHLY and CDR2 is FYNNEI in the germline V gene. V was clipped by 3 bases and J by 1 base, with 9 bases between them. The CDR3 runs 14 residues. This chain's CDR3 is CASSEQGWNTEAFF. The CDR3 nucleotides are TGTGCCAGCAGTGAGCAGGGATGGAACACTGAAGCTTTCTTT.

The gene calls are TRBV3-1 (or the pseudogene TRBV3-2) and TRBJ1-5, with a possible D match to TRBD1 (5 bases). The CDR3 is made up of 14 amino acids. The V gene lost 1 base and the J gene lost 5 bases, with 9 bases spanning the gap. Germline CDR1 is LGHDT and CDR2 is YNNKEL (reference sequence). The CDR3: CASSQARGDQPQHF. The CDR3 DNA sequence: TGTGCCAGCAGCCAAGCAAGGGGCGATCAGCCCCAGCATTTT.

This sequence joins TRBV18 and TRBJ1-1; tentative D call: TRBD1 (6 bases). There are 12 residues in the CDR3. Germline values: CDR1 KGHSH, CDR2 LQKENI. V lost 4 bases to trimming and J lost 6 bases, with 9 bases between them. The CDR3 reads CASSQQGAEAFF. DNA for the CDR3: TGTGCCAGCTCACAACAGGGAGCTGAAGCTTTCTTT.

This clone has more than one count but fewer than ten. V gene TRBV27 combines with J gene TRBJ2-3, with 8 bases lining up with TRBD2. The CDR3 consists of 16 residues. After removal of 5 bases from V and 0 bases from J, the junction contained 7 bases not matched to a gene. Germline-derived CDR1 and CDR2 are MNHEY and SMNVEV (reference sequence). The CDR3 DNA follows: TGTGCCAGCAGTGACGACCCTAGCGGGAGCACAGATACGCAGTATTTT. Translation gives CASSDDPSGSTDTQYF.

The V gene is TRBV25-1, the J gene TRBJ1-1; D is undetermined. The CDR3 covers 12 residues. Trimming took off 7 bases at V and 0 bases at J, with 6 bases between the two ends. The germline CDR1 and CDR2 sequences are MGHDK and SYGVNS. The CDR3 DNA is TGTGCCAGCAAACGGTTGAACACTGAAGCTTTCTTT. Translating it yields CASKRLNTEAFF.

The chain recombines TRBV4-1 with TRBJ2-7; perhaps TRBD1 as D (5 bases). Trimming stripped 0 bases from V and 3 bases from J, with 12 bases between. Germline V gene sequence: CDR1 MGHRA, CDR2 YSYEKL. The CDR3 length is 15 residues. The CDR3 region has the DNA TGCGCCAGCAGCCAAGAACGGCAGGGTCTCTACGAGCAGTACTTC. It yields the protein CASSQERQGLYEQYF.

V gene TRBV13 combines with J gene TRBJ2-7; 7 positions match TRBD1. The CDR3 length is 21 residues. After removal of 5 bases from V and 3 bases from J, the junction contained 28 bases not matched to a gene. CDR1 is PRHDT and CDR2 is FYEKMQ in the germline V gene (reference sequence). The DNA of the CDR3 is TGTGCCAGCAGCCCGAGACAGGGTCAAACCTCCGCTCCCGTCCCCGGCTACGAGCAGTACTTC. This codes for CASSPRQGQTSAPVPGYEQYF.

This clone showed up just a few times. In DNA, the CDR3 is TGTGCCAGCAGCGTAGTACAGGCCGGTGGGGAGCAGTACTTC. Translation gives CASSVVQAGGEQYF. The chain is built from TRBV9 and TRBJ2-7, with TRBD1 as a possible D gene (5 bases). The V end was cut by 0 bases, the J end by 7 bases, with 14 bases between. CDR1 is SGDLS, CDR2 YYNGEE, per germline. This CDR3 is 14 amino acids long.

This clone was counted once. The chain combines TRBV30 with TRBJ1-1; 10 positions agree with TRBD1. This CDR3 has 17 amino acids. Germline CDR1 is GTSNPN and CDR2 is SVGIG (reference sequence). With V trimmed by 0 bases and J by 4 bases, 11 bases remained unmatched. CDR3 in DNA: TGTGCCTGGAGTGTATTTGGACAGGGGGTATGGTCCACTGAAGCTTTCTTT. Amino acids: CAWSVFGQGVWSTEAFF.

The rearrangement uses TRBV18 and TRBJ2-7; TRBD2 might be the D (5 bases). Between the trimmed V and J ends, which lost 5 bases and 3 bases, there was a span of 20 bases. Germline V gene lookup returns CDR1 KGHSH and CDR2 LQKENI. The CDR3 spans 16 residues. The chain's CDR3 is CASSALGPGSSYEQYF. CDR3 DNA: TGTGCCAGCTCAGCATTAGGACCGGGAAGCAGCTACGAGCAGTACTTC. The variable domain in full, with the rest retrieved from reference TRBV18 and TRBJ2-7, is NAGVMQNPRHLVRRRGQEARLRCSPMKGHSHVYWYRQLPEEGLKFMVYLQKENIIDESGMPKERFSAEFPKEGPSILRIQQVVRGDSAAYFCASSALGPGSSYEQYFGPGTRLTVT.

This sequence joins TRBV30 and TRBJ2-5, with TRBD2 matching over 9 bases. V lost 2 bases, J lost 5 bases, and 15 bases stayed unmatched. Germline V CDR1 and CDR2: GTSNPN, SVGIG (reference sequence). The CDR3 has 17 amino acids. The CDR3 nucleotides are TGTGCCTGGAGTACCCTTGGGCTAGCGGGGCCCGAGGAGACCCAGTACTTC. Translated, it gives CAWSTLGLAGPEETQYF.

The rearrangement joins TRBV4-2 to TRBJ2-5, with D perhaps TRBD1 (5 bases). The V gene's germline CDR1 is LGHNA and CDR2 YNFKEQ. V was clipped by 0 bases and J by 4 bases, with 6 bases between them. The CDR3 runs 13 residues. This chain's CDR3 is CASSQDQGETQYF. CDR3 coding DNA: TGTGCCAGCAGCCAAGATCAGGGAGAGACCCAGTACTTC.

V gene TRBV3-1 (or the pseudogene TRBV3-2) combines with J gene TRBJ1-1, with 9 bases matching TRBD1. Germline V gene lookup returns CDR1 LGHDT and CDR2 YNNKEL (reference sequence). The trim removed 1 base at V and 4 bases at J, leaving 4 bases unmatched. The CDR3 consists of 15 residues. The CDR3 DNA sequence: TGTGCCAGCAGCCAAGCAGGACAGGGGTTCACTGAAGCTTTCTTT. This sequence encodes CASSQAGQGFTEAFF.

This clone appeared a few times. The genes are TRBV7-2 and TRBJ1-2, with TRBD1 as a possible D gene (5 bases). V was shortened by 2 bases and J by 3 bases, with 13 bases between the two germline ends. Looked up from germline, CDR1 is SGHTA and CDR2 is FQGNSA. The CDR3 sequence is 15 residues long. The CDR3 sequence: CASSLNPDSHYGYTF. CDR3 coding DNA: TGTGCCAGCAGCTTAAATCCCGACAGCCACTATGGCTACACCTTC.

This clone appeared a single time. DNA for the CDR3: TGTGCCAGTAGGGCCACCGGGACAGGGAACTATGGCTACACCTTC. It translates to CASRATGTGNYGYTF. The chain uses TRBV19 and TRBJ1-2; 9 positions agree with TRBD1. This CDR3 contains 15 residues. CDR1 and CDR2 (germline): LNHDA, SQIVND (reference sequence). The junction had 7 bases not matched to a gene; V was cut back by 6 bases and J by 2 bases.

This clone was observed a few times. J is TRBJ1-1 and V is TRBV19; perhaps TRBD1 as D (5 bases). Germline CDR1 LNHDA, CDR2 SQIVND (reference sequence). V lost 7 bases to trimming and J lost 1 base, with 13 bases between them. The CDR3 covers 14 residues. The CDR3 DNA follows: TGTGCCAGTACAGGGCTCAGGGAGAACACTGAAGCTTTCTTT. Translated, it gives CASTGLRENTEAFF.

This clone came up a few times. The rearrangement joins TRBV30 to TRBJ1-6; 7 bases fit TRBD1. Germline trimming cut 4 bases from V and 7 bases from J; bases unmatched to any gene: 4. The germline V gene encodes CDR1 GTSNPN and CDR2 SVGIG (reference sequence). The CDR3 contains 13 residues. This CDR3 reads CAWTSGGNSPLHF. CDR3 nucleotide sequence: TGTGCCTGGACTTCAGGGGGAAATTCACCCCTCCACTTT.

The chain recombines TRBV20-1 with TRBJ1-2; TRBD1 might be the D (5 bases). Germline V gene lookup returns CDR1 DFQATT and CDR2 SNEGSKA (reference sequence). This CDR3 contains 11 residues. Trimming removed 6 bases at V and 4 bases at J, with 9 bases between. DNA for the CDR3: TGCAGTGCGCCGGACACCTATGGCTACACCTTC. Translation gives CSAPDTYGYTF.